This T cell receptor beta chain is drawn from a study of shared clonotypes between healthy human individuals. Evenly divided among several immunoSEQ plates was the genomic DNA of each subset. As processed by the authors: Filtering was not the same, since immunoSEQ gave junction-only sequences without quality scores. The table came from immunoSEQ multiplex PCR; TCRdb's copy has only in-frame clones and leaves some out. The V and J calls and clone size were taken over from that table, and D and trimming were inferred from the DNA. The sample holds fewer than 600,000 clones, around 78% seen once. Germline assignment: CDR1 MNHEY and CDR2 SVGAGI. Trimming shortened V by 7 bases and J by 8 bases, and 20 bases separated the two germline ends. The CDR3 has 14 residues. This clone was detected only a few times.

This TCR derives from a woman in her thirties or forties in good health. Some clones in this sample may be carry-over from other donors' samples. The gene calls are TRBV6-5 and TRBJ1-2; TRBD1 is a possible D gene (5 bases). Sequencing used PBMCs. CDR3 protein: CASMATGVESGYTF. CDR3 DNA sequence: TGTGCCAGCATGGCGACGGGGGTTGAATCGGGCTACACCTTC.